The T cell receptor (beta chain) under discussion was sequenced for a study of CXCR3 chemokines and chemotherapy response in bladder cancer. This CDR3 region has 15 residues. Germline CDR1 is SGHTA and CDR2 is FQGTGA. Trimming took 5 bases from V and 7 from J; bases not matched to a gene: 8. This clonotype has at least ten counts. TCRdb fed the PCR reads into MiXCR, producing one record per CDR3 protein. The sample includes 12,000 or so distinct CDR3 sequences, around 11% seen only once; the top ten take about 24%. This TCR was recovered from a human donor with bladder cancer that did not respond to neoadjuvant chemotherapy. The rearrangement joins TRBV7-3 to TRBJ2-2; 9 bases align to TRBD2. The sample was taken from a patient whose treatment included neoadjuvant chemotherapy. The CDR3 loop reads CASSPGLAVFGELFF. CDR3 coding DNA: TGTGCCAGCAGCCCGGGACTAGCCGTTTTCGGGGAGCTGTTTTTT.